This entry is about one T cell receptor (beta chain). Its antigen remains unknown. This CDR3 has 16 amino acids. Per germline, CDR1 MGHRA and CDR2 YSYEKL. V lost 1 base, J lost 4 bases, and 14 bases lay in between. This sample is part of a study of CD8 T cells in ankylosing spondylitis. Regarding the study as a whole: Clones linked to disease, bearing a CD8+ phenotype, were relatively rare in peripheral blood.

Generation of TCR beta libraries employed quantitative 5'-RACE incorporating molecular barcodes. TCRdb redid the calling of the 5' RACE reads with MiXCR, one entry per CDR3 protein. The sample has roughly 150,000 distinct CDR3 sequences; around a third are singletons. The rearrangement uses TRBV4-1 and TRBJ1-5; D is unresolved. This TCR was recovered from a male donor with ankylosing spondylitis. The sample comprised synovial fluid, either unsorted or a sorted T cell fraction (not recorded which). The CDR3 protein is CASSQGGPVRNQPQHF. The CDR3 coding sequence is TGCGCCAGCAGCCAAGGGGGTCCTGTTAGGAATCAGCCCCAGCATTTT.